Listed below are T cell receptor beta chains from one sample, sequenced in a study of T cells in Graves' hyperthyroidism and ophthalmopathy. TCRdb recomputed calls from the multiplex PCR reads with MiXCR, one row per CDR3 protein. The sample holds roughly 570,000 distinct CDR3 sequences, around 42% seen once. The sequencing sample was made of peripheral blood or thyroid tissue (not recorded which). All receptors derive from a woman aged 18 to 35 with Graves' hyperthyroidism. CDR3s include the opening cysteine and the closing phenylalanine or tryptophan. D genes are given only for firm matches. Only part of the rows carry a size: once, few, many, or a class if the clone is expanded.

j_gene: TRBJ1-5
abundance: NA
v_gene: TRBV4-2
d_gene: NA
CDR3aa: CASSRTAQETQHF
CDR3nt: TGTGCCAGCAGCCGGACAGCACAAGAGACCCAGCATTTT

j_gene: TRBJ1-1
abundance: NA
v_gene: TRBV29-1
d_gene: TRBD1
CDR3aa: CSLDRGNEAFF
CDR3nt: TGCAGCTTGGACAGGGGTAATGAAGCTTTCTTT

j_gene: TRBJ2-5
abundance: many
v_gene: TRBV14
d_gene: NA
CDR3aa: CASSGTRETQYF
CDR3nt: TGTGCCAGCAGCGGGACACGGGAGACCCAGTACTTC

j_gene: TRBJ2-3
abundance: many
v_gene: TRBV7-6
d_gene: NA
CDR3aa: CASSTTLGSTDTQYF
CDR3nt: TGTGCCAGCAGCACCACCCTAGGGAGCACAGATACGCAGTATTTT

j_gene: TRBJ2-5
abundance: many
v_gene: TRBV10-3
d_gene: TRBD2
CDR3aa: CAIKAGGETQYF
CDR3nt: TGTGCCATCAAAGCGGGAGGGGAGACCCAGTACTTC

j_gene: TRBJ2-1
abundance: NA
v_gene: TRBV2
d_gene: TRBD2
CDR3aa: CAGKLAGGPGEQFF
CDR3nt: TGTGCCGGTAAACTAGCGGGAGGGCCGGGTGAGCAGTTCTTC

j_gene: TRBJ2-5
abundance: once
v_gene: TRBV7-9
d_gene: TRBD2
CDR3aa: CASSPGGLAEQETQYF
CDR3nt: TGTGCCAGCAGCCCAGGCGGGCTAGCGGAACAAGAGACCCAGTACTTC

j_gene: TRBJ1-3
abundance: many
v_gene: TRBV29-1
d_gene: TRBD1
CDR3aa: CSVLGQGYGNTIYF
CDR3nt: TGCAGCGTTTTGGGACAGGGATATGGAAACACCATATATTTT

j_gene: TRBJ1-2
abundance: NA
v_gene: TRBV4-2
d_gene: NA
CDR3aa: CASSPRAGGLTNYGYTF
CDR3nt: TGTGCCAGCAGCCCAAGGGCGGGAGGGCTAACTAACTATGGCTACACCTTC

j_gene: TRBJ2-2
abundance: many
v_gene: TRBV7-9
d_gene: NA
CDR3aa: CASSLSRANTGELFF
CDR3nt: TGTGCCAGCAGCTTAAGCAGAGCGAACACCGGGGAGCTGTTTTTT

j_gene: TRBJ2-7
abundance: many
v_gene: TRBV10-3
d_gene: TRBD1
CDR3aa: CARIQTGEFSYEQYF
CDR3nt: TGTGCCAGGATCCAGACAGGGGAATTCTCCTACGAGCAGTACTTC

j_gene: TRBJ2-5
abundance: NA
v_gene: TRBV24-1
d_gene: NA
CDR3aa: CASSDGQTQETQYF
CDR3nt: TGTGCCAGCAGTGACGGACAGACCCAAGAGACCCAGTACTTC

j_gene: TRBJ1-4
abundance: many
v_gene: TRBV12-3/TRBV12-4
d_gene: NA
CDR3aa: CASNIQLFF
CDR3nt: TGTGCCAGCAATATACAGCTGTTTTTT

j_gene: TRBJ2-2
abundance: many
v_gene: TRBV5-1
d_gene: TRBD1
CDR3aa: CASSVRGRDTGELFF
CDR3nt: TGCGCCAGCAGCGTCAGGGGGCGAGACACCGGGGAGCTGTTTTTT

j_gene: TRBJ1-1
abundance: many
v_gene: TRBV7-3
d_gene: NA
CDR3aa: CASSLRQSNTEAFF
CDR3nt: TGTGCCAGCAGCTTACGACAGTCGAACACTGAAGCTTTCTTT

j_gene: TRBJ2-7
abundance: many
v_gene: TRBV20-1
d_gene: TRBD1
CDR3aa: CSARDRDREGEQYF
CDR3nt: TGCAGTGCTAGGGACCGGGACAGGGAGGGCGAGCAGTACTTC

j_gene: TRBJ1-2
abundance: few
v_gene: TRBV30
d_gene: NA
CDR3aa: CAWNDANYGYTF
CDR3nt: TGTGCCTGGAATGATGCTAACTATGGCTACACCTTC

j_gene: TRBJ2-2
abundance: many
v_gene: TRBV2
d_gene: TRBD2
CDR3aa: CASRGLAGTGELFF
CDR3nt: TGTGCCAGCAGGGGACTAGCGGGAACCGGGGAGCTGTTTTTT

j_gene: TRBJ2-7
abundance: NA
v_gene: TRBV5-1
d_gene: NA
CDR3aa: CASSFYICSARSGRDYEQYF
CDR3nt: NA

j_gene: TRBJ2-5
abundance: NA
v_gene: TRBV2
d_gene: NA
CDR3aa: CASFSETQYF
CDR3nt: TGTGCCAGCTTCAGTGAGACCCAGTACTTC

j_gene: TRBJ1-1
abundance: NA
v_gene: TRBV27
d_gene: TRBD1
CDR3aa: CASSDRSTEAFF
CDR3nt: TGTGCCAGTTCGGACAGGAGCACTGAAGCTTTCTTT

j_gene: TRBJ2-7
abundance: NA
v_gene: TRBV13
d_gene: TRBD2
CDR3aa: CASSEGLAGVPYEQYF
CDR3nt: TGTGCCAGCAGTGAGGGCCTAGCGGGAGTCCCCTACGAGCAGTACTTC

j_gene: TRBJ2-7
abundance: NA
v_gene: TRBV6-1
d_gene: NA
CDR3aa: CASSYSRDGLLLEQYF
CDR3nt: TGTGCCAGCAGTTACTCGAGGGACGGGCTACTCCTCGAGCAGTACTTC

j_gene: TRBJ1-1
abundance: NA
v_gene: TRBV29-1
d_gene: NA
CDR3aa: CSSSPGTEAFF
CDR3nt: TGCAGCTCATCCCCGGGGACTGAAGCTTTCTTT

j_gene: TRBJ1-2
abundance: NA
v_gene: TRBV4-1
d_gene: TRBD1
CDR3aa: CASSQETGGDGYTF
CDR3nt: TGTGCCAGCAGCCAAGAGACAGGGGGCGACGGCTACACCTTC

j_gene: TRBJ2-2
abundance: many
v_gene: TRBV11-2
d_gene: TRBD2
CDR3aa: CASSSRLAGVTGELFF
CDR3nt: TGTGCCAGCAGCTCCAGACTAGCGGGAGTCACCGGGGAGCTGTTTTTT

j_gene: TRBJ2-7
abundance: NA
v_gene: TRBV5-6
d_gene: NA
CDR3aa: CAWSVGVGSYEQYF
CDR3nt: TGTGCCTGGAGTGTGGGAGTAGGGTCCTACGAGCAGTACTTC

j_gene: TRBJ2-6
abundance: NA
v_gene: TRBV30
d_gene: NA
CDR3aa: CAWTPYGANVLTF
CDR3nt: TGTGCCTGGACCCCTTATGGGGCCAACGTCCTGACTTTC

j_gene: TRBJ1-1
abundance: many
v_gene: TRBV2
d_gene: TRBD1
CDR3aa: CASSRDRGTNTEAFF
CDR3nt: TGTGCCAGCAGTCGGGACAGGGGAACGAACACTGAAGCTTTCTTT

j_gene: TRBJ1-5
abundance: few
v_gene: TRBV4-3
d_gene: NA
CDR3aa: CASSQDPRGSLPINQPQHF
CDR3nt: TGCGCCAGCAGCCAAGATCCCCGGGGGAGCCTCCCCATCAATCAGCCCCAGCATTTT

j_gene: TRBJ1-5
abundance: many
v_gene: TRBV6-5
d_gene: NA
CDR3aa: CASSYSWDMAQHF
CDR3nt: TGTGCCAGCAGTTACTCGTGGGACATGGCCCAGCATTTT

j_gene: TRBJ1-2
abundance: many
v_gene: TRBV27
d_gene: NA
CDR3aa: CASLDSGLGYTF
CDR3nt: TGTGCCAGTCTGGACAGCGGACTTGGCTACACCTTC

j_gene: TRBJ2-5
abundance: NA
v_gene: TRBV5-5
d_gene: NA
CDR3aa: CASSLVAGPHLETQYF
CDR3nt: TGTGCCAGCAGCTTGGTGGCGGGGCCCCACCTCGAGACCCAGTACTTC

j_gene: TRBJ2-7
abundance: NA
v_gene: TRBV7-2
d_gene: NA
CDR3aa: CASSPKGGRINEQYF
CDR3nt: TGTGCCAGCAGCCCAAAAGGTGGGAGGATCAATGAGCAGTACTTC

j_gene: TRBJ2-7
abundance: many
v_gene: TRBV7-3
d_gene: NA
CDR3aa: CASSLTLQSYEQYF
CDR3nt: TGTGCCAGCAGCTTAACGTTACAGTCCTACGAGCAGTACTTC

j_gene: TRBJ1-5
abundance: NA
v_gene: TRBV2
d_gene: TRBD1
CDR3aa: CASRPQGLGQPQHF
CDR3nt: TGTGCCAGCAGGCCACAGGGGTTAGGGCAGCCCCAGCATTTT

j_gene: TRBJ2-3
abundance: few
v_gene: TRBV27
d_gene: NA
CDR3aa: CASNPSTDTQYF
CDR3nt: TGTGCCAGCAACCCAAGCACAGATACGCAGTATTTT

j_gene: TRBJ2-5
abundance: many
v_gene: TRBV29-1
d_gene: NA
CDR3aa: CSVGRWQETQYF
CDR3nt: TGCAGCGTTGGTCGATGGCAAGAGACCCAGTACTTC

j_gene: TRBJ2-3
abundance: few
v_gene: TRBV7-9
d_gene: TRBD1
CDR3aa: CASSGQGSTDTQYF
CDR3nt: TGTGCCAGCAGCGGACAGGGTAGCACAGATACGCAGTATTTT

j_gene: TRBJ1-6
abundance: many
v_gene: TRBV7-9
d_gene: TRBD1
CDR3aa: CASSPLGQATNSPLHF
CDR3nt: TGTGCCAGCAGCCCCCTGGGACAGGCGACAAATTCACCCCTCCACTTT

j_gene: TRBJ1-2
abundance: NA
v_gene: TRBV20-1
d_gene: TRBD1
CDR3aa: CSASSGTGNYGYTF
CDR3nt: TGCAGTGCCAGCAGCGGGACAGGGAACTATGGCTACACCTTC

j_gene: TRBJ2-7
abundance: NA
v_gene: TRBV2
d_gene: TRBD2
CDR3aa: CASSHGAGAYEQYF
CDR3nt: TGTGCCAGCAGCCATGGAGCGGGAGCCTACGAGCAGTACTTC

j_gene: TRBJ1-5
abundance: many
v_gene: TRBV19
d_gene: TRBD1
CDR3aa: CASEGQKRNQPQHF
CDR3nt: TGTGCCAGTGAGGGACAGAAAAGGAATCAGCCCCAGCATTTT

j_gene: TRBJ2-7
abundance: NA
v_gene: TRBV29-1
d_gene: TRBD2
CDR3aa: CSTGTSGLGRYEQYF
CDR3nt: TGCAGCACCGGGACTAGCGGGTTGGGGCGCTACGAGCAGTACTTC

j_gene: TRBJ1-1
abundance: many
v_gene: TRBV5-5
d_gene: NA
CDR3aa: CASSFRVGGNTEAFF
CDR3nt: TGTGCCAGCAGCTTCCGGGTAGGAGGGAACACTGAAGCTTTCTTT

j_gene: TRBJ2-5
abundance: NA
v_gene: TRBV4-2
d_gene: NA
CDR3aa: CASSQLADREGPDTQYF
CDR3nt: TGTGCCAGCAGCCAACTTGCGGACAGGGAGGGTCCAGATACGCAGTACTTC

j_gene: TRBJ2-5
abundance: NA
v_gene: TRBV29-1
d_gene: TRBD2
CDR3aa: CSFTGLAGKETQYF
CDR3nt: TGCAGCTTTACGGGACTAGCGGGAAAAGAGACCCAGTACTTC

j_gene: TRBJ1-2
abundance: once
v_gene: TRBV15
d_gene: NA
CDR3aa: CATSSLPQDGNYGYTF
CDR3nt: TGTGCCACCAGCAGCCTCCCACAGGACGGAAACTATGGCTACACCTTC

j_gene: TRBJ2-7
abundance: many
v_gene: TRBV5-6
d_gene: NA
CDR3aa: CASSLVAGRLVQYF
CDR3nt: TGTGCCAGCAGCTTGGTGGCAGGGAGATTGGTGCAGTACTTC

j_gene: TRBJ2-4
abundance: NA
v_gene: TRBV7-8
d_gene: NA
CDR3aa: CASSTRGGNIQYF
CDR3nt: TGTGCCAGCAGCACGAGGGGGGGAAACATTCAGTACTTC

j_gene: TRBJ1-6
abundance: many
v_gene: TRBV29-1
d_gene: TRBD1
CDR3aa: CSVEVPGGNNSPLHF
CDR3nt: TGCAGCGTTGAAGTTCCAGGGGGTAATAATTCACCCCTCCACTTT

j_gene: TRBJ1-2
abundance: many
v_gene: TRBV2
d_gene: NA
CDR3aa: CASRSLVGGYTF
CDR3nt: TGTGCCAGCAGGTCCCTGGTGGGTGGCTACACCTTC

j_gene: TRBJ2-5
abundance: many
v_gene: TRBV5-1
d_gene: TRBD2
CDR3aa: CASSTGLAVHQETQYF
CDR3nt: TGCGCCAGCAGCACAGGACTAGCGGTCCACCAAGAGACCCAGTACTTC

j_gene: TRBJ2-1
abundance: once
v_gene: TRBV24-1
d_gene: TRBD2
CDR3aa: CATSATSGHNGQFF
CDR3nt: TGTGCCACCAGTGCGACTAGCGGCCACAATGGGCAGTTCTTC

j_gene: TRBJ1-2
abundance: many
v_gene: TRBV12-3/TRBV12-4
d_gene: NA
CDR3aa: CASSTQGNYGYTF
CDR3nt: TGTGCCAGCAGTACCCAGGGGAACTATGGCTACACCTTC

j_gene: TRBJ1-2
abundance: NA
v_gene: TRBV25-1
d_gene: NA
CDR3aa: CACPQYRTGNISNYGYTF
CDR3nt: TGTGCCTGTCCCCAATATCGTACAGGGAATATCTCAAACTATGGCTACACCTTC

j_gene: TRBJ2-7
abundance: NA
v_gene: TRBV29-1
d_gene: TRBD1
CDR3aa: CSSPGTGRSNDYEQYF
CDR3nt: TGCAGCTCACCGGGGACAGGAAGGTCCAACGACTACGAGCAGTACTTC